This T cell receptor (beta chain) appears in the sequencing data of a study of control samples from healthy donors and cancer patients. Sequencing used immunoSEQ multiplex PCR; TCRdb keeps in-frame clones, though not all of them. The table includes over 25,000 clones, around nine tenths detected once. Trimming took off 0 bases at V and 1 base at J, with 1 base between the two ends. Germline V lookup: CDR1 SGDLS, CDR2 YYNGEE. CDR3 length: 13 amino acids. The sample consisted of formalin-fixed, paraffin-embedded tissue. The rearrangement uses TRBV9 and TRBJ2-2; D unresolved. The sequence was collected from a female donor with melanoma. CDR3 bases: TGTGCCAGCAGCGTAGGGAACACCGGGGAGCTGTTTTTT. This translates into CASSVGNTGELFF.